The present T cell receptor (beta chain) was sequenced within a study of cytomegalovirus exposure and HLA in healthy donors. General study points: Subsequent analysis revealed that first-cohort TCR clusters tended to co-occur in the 130 or so validation repertoires.

The CDR3 is 18 residues long. After removal of 5 bases from V and 6 bases from J, the junction contained 18 bases not matched to a gene. Germline V CDR1 and CDR2: KGHSH, LQKENI. Clones were read by immunoSEQ multiplex PCR, and TCRdb kept only the in-frame ones, dropping some. In the table there are fewer than 100,000 clones, over 85% of which are singletons. Concerning this clone itself: Antigen unknown.

The sequenced material came from PBMCs. The clonotype was recovered from a woman between 18 and 29 years old in good health and CMV-seronegative. The J gene is TRBJ2-7, the V gene TRBV18; 11 positions agree with TRBD1. The DNA for the CDR3 is TGTGCCAGCTCAAACCTACTCTCCGCGGGACAGGGGGATAGCGAGCAGTACTTC. It is translated as CASSNLLSAGQGDSEQYF.